These T cell receptor beta chains were read from a single sample in a study of blood T cell repertoires in COVID-19. Libraries were prepared by immunoSEQ multiplex PCR; TCRdb keeps only in-frame clonotypes and omits some of them. This table holds about 59,000 clones, 87% found once. Sequencing used peripheral blood. The receptors derive from a man aged 80 or over in a cohort sampled during active COVID-19. Both conserved end residues are part of each CDR3. A D gene is named only where the DNA matches it firmly.

J gene,V gene,D gene,CDR3 protein
TRBJ1-1,TRBV5-1,-,CASSFGMNTEAFF
TRBJ2-1,TRBV3-1/TRBV3-2,-,CASSQDTELAWSSYNEQFF
TRBJ2-7,TRBV6-5,TRBD2,CASSYSRGRQQYF
TRBJ2-3,TRBV18,-,CASSPLDTTDTQYF
TRBJ1-3,TRBV14,TRBD1,CASSPETGPHSGNTIYF
TRBJ1-5,TRBV5-1,TRBD1,CANSLGQGGQPQHF
TRBJ1-4,TRBV7-2,-,CASSLAGGNEKLFF
TRBJ2-7,TRBV4-2,TRBD1,CASSPTPGTGNDEQYF
TRBJ2-5,TRBV19,TRBD2,CASSPPGLAGETQYF
TRBJ2-1,TRBV6-5,TRBD2,CASRGLAGGIGEQFF
TRBJ2-6,TRBV7-2,TRBD2,CASSRSGRSGANVLTF
TRBJ2-2,TRBV4-1,TRBD2,CASSQGLADTGELFF
TRBJ2-3,TRBV30,TRBD2,CAWSNGLARSRTDTQYF
TRBJ2-1,TRBV18,TRBD2,CASSPPSGLAFQFF
TRBJ2-7,TRBV30,TRBD1,CAWRQTGTGLYHEQYF
TRBJ2-5,TRBV5-6,TRBD1,CASSLGTEETQYF
TRBJ1-4,TRBV18,-,CASSSGGTTNEKLFF
TRBJ1-6,TRBV20-1,-,CSAQGNSPLHF
TRBJ1-1,TRBV18,-,CASSQLNTEAFF
TRBJ2-1,TRBV9,TRBD2,CASTIGTSGNNEQFF
TRBJ2-2,TRBV6-1,TRBD2,CASSEWGGTGELFF
TRBJ1-1,TRBV6-5,TRBD1,CASSWGAGGSNTEAFF
TRBJ1-4,TRBV10-2,-,CASCRGTNEKLFF
TRBJ2-7,TRBV4-1,TRBD2,CASSRTFLAGAYEQYF
TRBJ2-7,TRBV11-2,-,CASSLTSYYEQYF
TRBJ2-2,TRBV3-1/TRBV3-2,-,CASSPETGELFF
TRBJ2-2,TRBV5-4,TRBD1,CASSRDSLNTGELFF
TRBJ2-1,TRBV30,TRBD2,CAWSVASGRRDLNEQFF
TRBJ1-6,TRBV30,TRBD1,CAWTDGTANSPLHF
TRBJ2-5,TRBV7-2,TRBD1,CASSVDRGSGETQYF
TRBJ2-3,TRBV6-1,TRBD2,CASSEALLAGGPSTDTQYF
TRBJ1-6,TRBV9,-,CASSVWGDGSPLHF
TRBJ1-1,TRBV7-2,TRBD1,CASSFGQGGTEAFF
TRBJ2-7,TRBV19,-,CASSIDTASYEQYF
TRBJ1-2,TRBV9,-,CASSVTDSNYGYTF
TRBJ2-1,TRBV7-2,-,CASSAQEGLEQFF
TRBJ1-2,TRBV5-6,TRBD1,CASSLQGASGYTF
TRBJ1-1,TRBV10-3,-,CAINTGVLSEAFF
TRBJ1-5,TRBV29-1,-,CSVRGGLDQPQHF
TRBJ2-3,TRBV15,TRBD2,CATSRVTSGGSDTQYF
TRBJ2-3,TRBV9,TRBD1,CASSGGQGAYGDTQYF
TRBJ2-1,TRBV7-9,-,CASSFLEGVYNEQFF
TRBJ1-1,TRBV18,-,CASSPSGTGGTEAFF
TRBJ2-1,TRBV4-1,-,CASSQGGIDNEQFF